These 13 T cell receptor beta chains originate from one sample sequenced in a study of shared clonotypes between healthy human individuals. Assay: immunoSEQ multiplex PCR; the TCRdb copy retains only in-frame clones and omits some. The profile shows about 2,200,000 clones, roughly 91% of them singletons. Naive CD8 populations comprised CD45RO-negative cells positively selected for CCR7, excluding terminally differentiated effector memory CD45RA+ cells. Sequenced sample: naive CD8+ T cells from PBMCs. Receptors were obtained from a young man in good health. Some clones in this sample may be carry-over from other donors' samples.

The V and J genes are TRBV6-1 and TRBJ1-1, with TRBD1 as a possible D gene (6 bases). CDR1 and CDR2 (germline): MNHNS, SASEGT. V was pared by 4 bases and J by 3 bases, with 9 bases between. The CDR3 length is 13 residues. The CDR3 reads CASSGTVYTEAFF. The CDR3 nucleotides read TGTGCCAGCAGTGGGACAGTTTACACTGAAGCTTTCTTT.

The gene calls are TRBV28 and TRBJ1-5, with a possible D match to TRBD1 (5 bases). The CDR3 contains 17 residues. The germline V and J ends were trimmed by 2 bases and 5 bases, with 19 bases remaining between them. In germline, CDR1 is MDHEN, CDR2 SYDVKM. This chain's CDR3 is CASSLVGKGLRDQPQHF. In nucleotides, the CDR3 is TGTGCCAGCAGTTTAGTGGGAAAGGGGTTAAGGGATCAGCCCCAGCATTTT.

The chain couples TRBV27 to TRBJ2-1; D unresolved. Germline CDR1 reads MNHEY; CDR2 reads SMNVEV (reference sequence). V was cut by 3 bases and J by 0 bases, with 9 bases left in between. CDR3 size: 15 residues. DNA of the CDR3: TGTGCCAGCAGTTTTGGTGTCAGCTCCTACAATGAGCAGTTCTTC. Protein sequence: CASSFGVSSYNEQFF.

This clone was observed once. V is TRBV29-1 and J is TRBJ2-7; TRBD2 matches 10 bases. The ends lost 6 bases at V and 0 bases at J; junction bases unmatched: 11. The germline V gene has CDR1 SQVTM and CDR2 ANQGSEA. There are 16 residues in the CDR3. The CDR3 spells CSVVRTSGLYSYEQYF. CDR3 DNA sequence: TGCAGCGTGGTACGGACTAGCGGACTCTACTCCTACGAGCAGTACTTC.

This chain connects TRBV28 to TRBJ2-2; 7 nucleotides match TRBD1. CDR3 size: 14 residues. V lost 9 bases and J lost 0; bases outside the gene matches: 4. Germline CDR1 MDHEN, CDR2 SYDVKM. CDR3 DNA: TGTGCCAGTTCCGGGACAGCGAACACCGGGGAGCTGTTTTTT. Amino acid sequence: CASSGTANTGELFF.

To note about this clone: Additional DNA sequences in this sample encode the identical CDR3. The chain joins TRBV7-9 to TRBJ1-1; no clear D. The germline V gene has CDR1 SEHNR and CDR2 FQNEAQ (reference sequence). V shed 5 bases and J shed 5 bases, with 9 bases lying between them. The CDR3 is 12 amino acids. The CDR3 region has the DNA TGTGCCAGCAGCCCCACATTGACTGAAGCTTTCTTT. Translating it yields CASSPTLTEAFF.

The chain has TRBV15 and TRBJ2-1; D ambiguous. The CDR3 has 14 amino acids. Germline V CDR1 and CDR2: LNHNV, YYDKDF (reference sequence). Trimming took 2 bases from V and 7 from J, leaving 12 bases between them. The CDR3 here is CATSRTTVLNEQFF. The CDR3 coding sequence is TGTGCCACCAGCAGAACTACGGTATTAAATGAGCAGTTCTTC. Full variable domain (missing parts from reference TRBV15 and TRBJ2-1): DAMVIQNPRYQVTQFGKPVTLSCSQTLNHNVMYWYQQKSSQAPKLLFHYYDKDFNNEADTPDNFQSRRPNTSFCFLDIRSPGLGDTAMYLCATSRTTVLNEQFFGPGTRLTVL.

This rearrangement joins TRBV4-3 to TRBJ2-2; D is undetermined. Germline CDR1 and CDR2: LGHNA and YSLEER. V gave up 1 base and J gave up 6 bases, with 9 bases separating them. The CDR3 loop spans 14 amino acids. CDR3 amino acids: CASSQGSGAGELFF. As DNA, the CDR3 is TGCGCCAGCAGCCAAGGAAGTGGGGCCGGGGAGCTGTTTTTT.

The chain employs TRBV7-9 and TRBJ2-7; TRBD1 matches at 8 bases. CDR1 is SEHNR, CDR2 FQNEAQ, per germline (reference sequence). The CDR3 runs 16 residues. The trim removed 1 base at V and 9 bases at J, leaving 14 bases unmatched. This chain's CDR3 is CASSLEPTPTGVGQYF. The CDR3 bases are TGTGCCAGCAGCTTAGAGCCCACACCGACAGGGGTTGGGCAGTACTTC.

This sequence joins TRBV27 and TRBJ2-7; 10 bases map to TRBD2. There are 13 residues in the CDR3. Germline loops: CDR1 MNHEY, CDR2 SMNVEV (reference sequence). Trimming at V came to 6 bases and at J to 5 bases, leaving 4 bases not matched to a gene. CDR3 in DNA: TGTGCCAGCAGACAGCGGGAGGGCCACGAGCAGTACTTC. It codes for CASRQREGHEQYF.

This sequence joins TRBV18 and TRBJ2-1; no definite D call. Trimming took 2 bases from V and 11 from J, leaving 7 bases between them. CDR3 length: 11 residues. Germline loops: CDR1 KGHSH, CDR2 LQKENI. The CDR3 is CASSPEGKQFF. The CDR3 DNA reads TGTGCCAGCTCACCAGAAGGAAAGCAGTTCTTC.

The gene calls are TRBV30 and TRBJ1-2; D is unclear. Trimming cost V 5 bases and J 5 bases, with 12 bases left between them. CDR1 GTSNPN and CDR2 SVGIG come from the germline V gene (reference sequence). This CDR3 comprises 12 residues. CDR3 sequence reads: CAWGERAYGYTF. The DNA of the CDR3 is TGTGCCTGGGGGGAGCGGGCGTATGGCTACACCTTC.

The V call is TRBV7-9, the J call TRBJ1-3; D is uncertain. This CDR3 has 13 amino acids. Germline V gives CDR1 SEHNR, CDR2 FQNEAQ (reference sequence). Trimming stripped 10 bases from V and 9 bases from J, with 19 bases between. The CDR3 region has the DNA TGTGCCACCCCAGGAGAGGGAGTCGGCACCATATATTTT. It specifies CATPGEGVGTIYF.